One sample yielded the 9 T cell receptor beta chains listed below, sequenced in a study of beta chain features in type 1 diabetes. The study's findings and limits: All four CD4+ subsets from Type 1 diabetes patients carried moderately but significantly shorter TCRB CDR3s.

All of the isolated RNA was reverse transcribed, so expressed TCRB transcripts were sequenced. The table came from immunoSEQ multiplex PCR; TCRdb's copy has only in-frame clones and leaves some out. The data contain a few hundred thousand clones, about 14% of them singletons. These receptors are not linked to any known antigen. The source material was naive CD4+ T cells from blood. The receptors were sampled from a woman younger than 30 with type 1 diabetes.

The table lists this clone with many counts. The chain recombines TRBV7-9 with TRBJ2-1; 7 bases match TRBD1. Germline CDR1 SEHNR, CDR2 FQNEAQ (reference sequence). CDR3 length: 13 amino acids. V was pared by 5 bases and J by 5 bases, with 3 bases of the junction left unmatched. Written as DNA, the CDR3 is TGTGCCAGCAGCGCCGGACAGGACAATGAGCAGTTCTTC. Translated: CASSAGQDNEQFF.

This rearrangement joins TRBV29-1 to TRBJ1-1; D remains ambiguous. V lost 7 bases and J lost 4, with 10 bases in between. The length of the CDR3 is 11 residues. CDR1 is SQVTM, CDR2 ANQGSEA, per germline. CDR3 sequence reads: CSATGGTEAFF. CDR3 nucleotide sequence: TGCAGCGCTACGGGAGGCACTGAAGCTTTCTTT.

This chain joins TRBV28 and TRBJ2-6, with 9 positions matching TRBD1. V was pared by 3 bases and J by 6 bases, with 12 bases of the junction left unmatched. Germline V lookup: CDR1 MDHEN, CDR2 SYDVKM. The CDR3 spans 18 residues. CDR3 region: CASSFPPTGGGVANVLTF. The DNA for the CDR3 is TGTGCCAGCAGTTTTCCCCCGACAGGGGGGGGAGTGGCCAACGTCCTGACTTTC.

The chain couples TRBV30 to TRBJ2-1; TRBD2 aligns across 10 bases. V trimming: 2 bases; J trimming: 0 bases; junction bases outside the gene matches: 13. This CDR3 is built from 19 residues. Germline V CDR1 and CDR2: GTSNPN, SVGIG (reference sequence). The CDR3 DNA is TGTGCCTGGAGTCACGGGGTAGCGGGAGGAATTGGCTCCTACAATGAGCAGTTCTTC. It is translated as CAWSHGVAGGIGSYNEQFF.

The chain has TRBV29-1 and TRBJ1-2, with 8 nucleotides matching TRBD1. The germline V gene has CDR1 SQVTM and CDR2 ANQGSEA. The CDR3 is 14 amino acids. The V and J ends lost 4 bases and 8 bases, in that order; junction bases with no gene match: 12. CDR3 DNA sequence: TGCAGCGTTGGAGGGATTCAGGGGGCGGGGGGCTACACCTTC. Protein product: CSVGGIQGAGGYTF.

V gene TRBV7-9 combines with J gene TRBJ1-2; TRBD1 is a possible D gene (6 bases). Per the germline V gene, CDR1 is SEHNR and CDR2 is FQNEAQ (reference sequence). This CDR3 spans 14 amino acids. V was pared by 0 bases and J by 2 bases, with 7 bases between. CDR3 residues: CASSLAGTNYGYTF. CDR3 bases: TGTGCCAGCAGCTTAGCCGGGACAAACTATGGCTACACCTTC.

J is TRBJ2-7 and V is TRBV28, with TRBD1 matching over 8 bases. The CDR3 is 17 amino acids. With V trimmed by 6 bases and J by 0 bases, 13 bases remained unmatched. Germline CDR1 and CDR2: MDHEN and SYDVKM. The chain's CDR3 is CASRATGASPSSYEQYF. The CDR3 DNA is TGTGCCAGCAGGGCGACAGGGGCTTCCCCCTCCTCCTACGAGCAGTACTTC.

The CDR3 DNA sequence: TGTGCCAGCAGCCAGACCTTCGGGACAGGGAGTTACAATGAGCAGTTCTTC. This sequence encodes CASSQTFGTGSYNEQFF. The genes are TRBV4-2 and TRBJ2-1; 9 bases are a match to TRBD1. V dropped 3 bases and J dropped 4; count of bases not matched to a gene: 10. The CDR3 has 17 amino acids. Germline CDR1 is LGHNA and CDR2 is YNFKEQ.

The table lists this clone with a count of one. This rearrangement joins TRBV11-3 to TRBJ2-1, with TRBD2 matching 10 bases. This CDR3 is 15 amino acids long. Trimming removed 1 base from V and 9 bases from J; junction bases left unmatched: 6. Per germline, CDR1 SGHNT and CDR2 YENEEA. The DNA for the CDR3 is TGTGCCAGCAGCTTAGTCCTAGCGGGAGTGAGTGAGCAGTTCTTC. Translating gives CASSLVLAGVSEQFF.